The clone carrying this T cell receptor beta chain occurred many times. Its antigen is undetermined. This CDR3 region has 19 residues. Germline V gene sequence: CDR1 MDHEN, CDR2 SYDVKM. J gave up 6 bases and V 7 bases, and 17 bases lay outside the gene matches. This sample is drawn from a study of identical twins. Findings and limits, study-wide: Rather than following the same donors, the conclusions depended on cross-sectional statistical analysis. Abundant cord blood beta clonotypes carried fewer insertions; memory repertoires showed none.

A universal primer site was created by template switching, with the cDNA bearing unique molecular identifiers. One entry per CDR3 protein, called by TCRdb with MiXCR from the 5' RACE reads. The table records approximately 700,000 distinct CDR3 sequences, approximately 6.1% of them present only once. This TCR derives from a young man in good health. The rearrangement uses TRBV28 and TRBJ2-2; 13 bases match TRBD2. The material sequenced was naive T cells sorted from blood. In DNA, the CDR3 is TGTGCCAGCAAACTCCTCGGACTAGCGGGAGAAAGTGTCCCCGGGGAGCTGTTTTTT. Translated, it gives CASKLLGLAGESVPGELFF. Complete variable domain (other parts from reference TRBV28 and TRBJ2-2): DVKVTQSSRYLVKRTGEKVFLECVQDMDHENMFWYRQDPGLGLRLIYFSYDVKMKEKGDIPEGYSVSREKKERFSLILESASTNQTSMYLCASKLLGLAGESVPGELFFGEGSRLTVL.